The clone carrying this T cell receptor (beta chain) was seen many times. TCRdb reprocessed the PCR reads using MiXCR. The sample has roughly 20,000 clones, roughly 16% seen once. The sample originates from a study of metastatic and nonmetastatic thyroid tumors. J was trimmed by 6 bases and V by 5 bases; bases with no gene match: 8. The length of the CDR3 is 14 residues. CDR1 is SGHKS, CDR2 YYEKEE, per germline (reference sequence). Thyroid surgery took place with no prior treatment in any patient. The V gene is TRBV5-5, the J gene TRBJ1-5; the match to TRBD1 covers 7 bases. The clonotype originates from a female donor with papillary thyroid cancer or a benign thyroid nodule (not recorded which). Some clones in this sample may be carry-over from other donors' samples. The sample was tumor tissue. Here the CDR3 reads CASRRQGLGQPQHF. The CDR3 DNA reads TGTGCCAGCAGACGACAGGGTTTAGGTCAGCCCCAGCATTTT.